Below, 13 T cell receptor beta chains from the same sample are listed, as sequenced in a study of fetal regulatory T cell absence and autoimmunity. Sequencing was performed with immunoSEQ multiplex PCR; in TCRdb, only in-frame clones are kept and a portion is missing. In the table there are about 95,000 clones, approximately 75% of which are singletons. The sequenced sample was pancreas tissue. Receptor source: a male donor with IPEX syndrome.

CDR3 in DNA: TGTGCCAGCAGCTTGGGACAGGGGTTCATCGGCGGCTATGGCTACACCTTC. Translated: CASSLGQGFIGGYGYTF. The V gene is TRBV5-6, the J gene TRBJ1-2, with 8 positions matching TRBD1. The CDR3 length is 17 residues. Germline V gene data show CDR1 as SGHDT and CDR2 as YYEEEE. V lost 0 bases, J lost 4 bases, and 11 bases stayed unmatched. Variable domain in full (rest from reference TRBV5-6 and TRBJ1-2): DAGVTQSPTHLIKTRGQQVTLRCSPKSGHDTVSWYQQALGQGPQFIFQYYEEEERQRGNFPDRFSGHQFPNYSSELNVNALLLGDSALYLCASSLGQGFIGGYGYTFGSGTRLTVV.

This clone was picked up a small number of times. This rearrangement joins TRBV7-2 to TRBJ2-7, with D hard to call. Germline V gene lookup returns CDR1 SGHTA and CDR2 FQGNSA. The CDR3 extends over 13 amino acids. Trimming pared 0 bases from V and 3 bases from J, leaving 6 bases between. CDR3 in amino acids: CASSLALSYEQYF. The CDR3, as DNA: TGTGCCAGCAGCTTAGCATTAAGCTACGAGCAGTACTTC.

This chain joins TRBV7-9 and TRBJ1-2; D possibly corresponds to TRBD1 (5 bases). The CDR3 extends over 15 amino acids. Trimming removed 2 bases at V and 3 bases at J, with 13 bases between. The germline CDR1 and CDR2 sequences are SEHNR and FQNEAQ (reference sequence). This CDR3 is CASSLTARGHYGYTF. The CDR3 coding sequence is TGTGCCAGCAGCTTAACGGCCCGGGGCCACTATGGCTACACCTTC.

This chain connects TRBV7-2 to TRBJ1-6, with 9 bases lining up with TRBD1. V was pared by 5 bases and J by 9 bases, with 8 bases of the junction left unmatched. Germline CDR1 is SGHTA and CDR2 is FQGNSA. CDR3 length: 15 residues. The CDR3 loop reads CASSPTGGRVSPLHF. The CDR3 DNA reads TGTGCCAGCAGCCCAACAGGGGGCAGGGTTTCACCCCTCCACTTT. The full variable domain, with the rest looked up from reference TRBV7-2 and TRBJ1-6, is GAGVSQSPSNKVTEKGKDVELRCDPISGHTALYWYRQSLGQGLEFLIYFQGNSAPDKSGLPSDRFSAERTGGSVSTLTIQRTQQEDSAVYLCASSPTGGRVSPLHFGNGTRLTVT.

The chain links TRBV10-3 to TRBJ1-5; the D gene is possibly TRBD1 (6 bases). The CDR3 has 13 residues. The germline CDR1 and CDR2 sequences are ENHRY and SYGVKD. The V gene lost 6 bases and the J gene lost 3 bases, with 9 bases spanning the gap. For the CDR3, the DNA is TGTGCCATCAGGACAGGCTTCAATCAGCCCCAGCATTTT. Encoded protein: CAIRTGFNQPQHF.

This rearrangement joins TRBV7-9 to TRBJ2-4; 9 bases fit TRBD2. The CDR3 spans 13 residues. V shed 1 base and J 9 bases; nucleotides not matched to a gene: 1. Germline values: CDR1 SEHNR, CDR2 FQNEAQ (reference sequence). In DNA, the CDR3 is TGTGCCAGCAGCTTAGGAGCGGGGGGCATTCAGTACTTC. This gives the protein CASSLGAGGIQYF.

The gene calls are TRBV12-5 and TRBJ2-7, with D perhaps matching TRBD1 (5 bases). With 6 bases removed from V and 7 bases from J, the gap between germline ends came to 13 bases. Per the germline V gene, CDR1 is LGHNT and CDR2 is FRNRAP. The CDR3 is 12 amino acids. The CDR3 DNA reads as TGTGCTAGTGGACGTGGACAAGGGGAGCAGTACTTC. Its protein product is CASGRGQGEQYF. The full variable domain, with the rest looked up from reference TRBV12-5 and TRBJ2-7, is DARVTQTPRHKVTEMGQEVTMRCQPILGHNTVFWYRQTMMQGLELLAYFRNRAPLDDSGMPKDRFSAEMPDATLATLKIQPSEPRDSAVYFCASGRGQGEQYFGPGTRLTVT.

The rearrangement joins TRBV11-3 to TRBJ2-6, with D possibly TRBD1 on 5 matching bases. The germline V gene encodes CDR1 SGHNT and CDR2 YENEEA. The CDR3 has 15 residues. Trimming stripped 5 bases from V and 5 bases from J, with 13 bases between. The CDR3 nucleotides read TGTGCCAGCAGCCCCAGGGTACTCCGGGCCAACGTCCTGACTTTC. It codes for CASSPRVLRANVLTF.

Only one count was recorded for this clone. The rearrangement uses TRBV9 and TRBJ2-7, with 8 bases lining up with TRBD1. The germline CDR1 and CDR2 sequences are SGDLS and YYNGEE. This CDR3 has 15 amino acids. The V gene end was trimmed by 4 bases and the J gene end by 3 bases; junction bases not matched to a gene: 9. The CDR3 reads CASSQGQGAIYEQYF. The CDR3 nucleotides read TGTGCCAGCAGCCAAGGACAGGGCGCCATCTACGAGCAGTACTTC.

The CDR3 nucleotides read TGTGCCAGCAGGAGCGGGGAAGAGACCCAGTACTTC. It yields the protein CASRSGEETQYF. The chain combines TRBV2 with TRBJ2-5, with TRBD2 identical over 7 bases. The ends lost 6 bases at V and 3 bases at J; junction bases unmatched: 1. The germline V gene encodes CDR1 SNHLY and CDR2 FYNNEI. There are 12 residues in the CDR3.

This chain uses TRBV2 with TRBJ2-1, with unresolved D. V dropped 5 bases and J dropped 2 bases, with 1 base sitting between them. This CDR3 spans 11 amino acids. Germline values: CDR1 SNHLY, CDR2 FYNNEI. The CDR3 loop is CASSPYNEQFF. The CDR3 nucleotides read TGTGCCAGCAGTCCCTACAATGAGCAGTTCTTC.

CDR3 nucleotides: TGTGCCAGCAGCCCTTTGAGGGGGGCCTCCACAGATACGCAGTATTTT. Amino acid sequence: CASSPLRGASTDTQYF. The chain carries TRBV7-9 and TRBJ2-3; either TRBD1 or TRBD2 may fit D (6 bases each). This CDR3 comprises 16 residues. Germline V gene data show CDR1 as SEHNR and CDR2 as FQNEAQ (reference sequence). V was pared by 5 bases and J by 2 bases, with 17 bases between.

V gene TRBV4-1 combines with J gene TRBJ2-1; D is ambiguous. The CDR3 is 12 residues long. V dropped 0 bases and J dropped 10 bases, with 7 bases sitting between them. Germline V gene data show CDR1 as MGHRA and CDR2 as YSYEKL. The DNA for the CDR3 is TGCGCCAGCAGCCAAGAGGGTAGCGAGCAGTTCTTC. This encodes CASSQEGSEQFF.